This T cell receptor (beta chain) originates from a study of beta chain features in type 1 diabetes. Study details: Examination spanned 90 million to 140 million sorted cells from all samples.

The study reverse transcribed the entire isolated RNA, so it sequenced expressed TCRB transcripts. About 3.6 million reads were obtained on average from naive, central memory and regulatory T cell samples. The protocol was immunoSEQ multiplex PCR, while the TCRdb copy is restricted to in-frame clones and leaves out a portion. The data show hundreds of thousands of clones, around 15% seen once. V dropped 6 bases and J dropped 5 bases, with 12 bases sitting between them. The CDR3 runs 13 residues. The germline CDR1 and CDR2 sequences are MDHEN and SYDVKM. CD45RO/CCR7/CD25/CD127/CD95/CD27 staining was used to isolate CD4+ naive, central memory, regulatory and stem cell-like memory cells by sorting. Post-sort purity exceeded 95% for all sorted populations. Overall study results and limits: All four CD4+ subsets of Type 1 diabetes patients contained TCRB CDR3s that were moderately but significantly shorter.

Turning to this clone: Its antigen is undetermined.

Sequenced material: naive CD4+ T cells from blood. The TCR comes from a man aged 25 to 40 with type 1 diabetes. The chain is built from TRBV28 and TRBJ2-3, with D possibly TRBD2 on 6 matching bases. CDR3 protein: CASRPQGGDTQYF. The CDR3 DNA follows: TGTGCCAGCAGGCCTCAGGGAGGAGATACGCAGTATTTT.